One sample yielded the 10 T cell receptor beta chains listed below, sequenced in a study of PD-1 blockade in classical Hodgkin lymphoma. Produced via immunoSEQ multiplex PCR; TCRdb's table is partial and in-frame only. The sample yields tens of thousands of clones, more than 65% seen once. Brentuximab vedotin exposure varied among the patients, all of whom had relapsed after autologous stem cell transplantation. The specimen was peripheral blood mononuclear cells (PBMCs), collected at baseline. These receptor sequences come from a human donor with classical Hodgkin lymphoma.

The J gene is TRBJ2-5, the V gene TRBV6-1; TRBD2 matches at 10 bases. The CDR3 is 13 residues long. Trimming cost V 4 bases and J 5 bases; bases outside gene matches: 1. Germline values: CDR1 MNHNS, CDR2 SASEGT. CDR3 residues: CASSVSGRETQYF. CDR3 bases: TGTGCCAGCAGTGTTAGCGGGAGGGAGACCCAGTACTTC.

The chain combines TRBV28 with TRBJ2-7, with TRBD2 as a possible D gene (5 bases). Trimming took 6 bases from V and 1 from J, leaving 25 bases between them. CDR3 length equals 18 residues. CDR1 is MDHEN, CDR2 SYDVKM, per germline. CDR3 in DNA: TGTGCCAGCAGCTCTAAGGTGGCGAGGGCTAAGTGGTCCTACGAGCAGTACGTC. It is translated as CASSSKVARAKWSYEQYV.

This clone was detected only once. The chain is built from TRBV9 and TRBJ2-5; TRBD2 matches 8 bases. This CDR3 contains 17 residues. Germline V gives CDR1 SGDLS, CDR2 YYNGEE. With V trimmed by 1 base and J by 5 bases, 13 bases remained unmatched. In nucleotides, the CDR3 is TGTGCCAGCAGCGTATCCGGCCGACTAGCGTTTCTGGAGACCCAGTACTTC. This translates into CASSVSGRLAFLETQYF.

V is TRBV7-9 and J is TRBJ2-1; 10 bases align to TRBD1. This CDR3 spans 15 amino acids. The trim removed 4 bases at V and 4 bases at J, leaving 4 bases unmatched. The V gene's germline CDR1 is SEHNR and CDR2 FQNEAQ (reference sequence). DNA of the CDR3: TGTGCCAGCAGCTCCCCGGGACAGGGGTACAATGAGCAGTTCTTC. It codes for CASSSPGQGYNEQFF. Using reference TRBV7-9 and TRBJ2-1 for the parts outside the CDR3, the full variable domain is DTGVSQNPRHKITKRGQNVTFRCDPISEHNRLYWYRQTLGQGPEFLTYFQNEAQLEKSRLLSDRFSAERPKGSFSTLEIQRTEQGDSAMYLCASSSPGQGYNEQFFGPGTRLTVL.

This chain links TRBV19 with TRBJ1-2; D remains unclear. The CDR3 contains 14 residues. Trimming cost V 11 bases and J 4 bases, with 20 bases left between them. The germline CDR1 and CDR2 sequences are LNHDA and SQIVND (reference sequence). This CDR3 is CALRAPGSPYGYTF. CDR3 sequence (DNA): TGTGCCTTACGGGCCCCGGGAAGCCCCTATGGCTACACCTTC.

The V call is TRBV5-4, the J call TRBJ1-1, with D unresolved. CDR1 and CDR2 from the germline V gene are SGHNT and YYREEE (reference sequence). This CDR3 comprises 14 residues. Trimming took off 1 base at V and 1 base at J, with 8 bases between the two ends. CDR3 amino acids: CASSLLGKNTEAFF. CDR3 nucleotides: TGTGCCAGCAGCTTGCTAGGGAAGAACACTGAAGCTTTCTTT. Full variable domain (remainder filled in from reference TRBV5-4 and TRBJ1-1): ETGVTQSPTHLIKTRGQQVTLRCSSQSGHNTVSWYQQALGQGPQFIFQYYREEENGRGNFPPRFSGLQFPNYSSELNVNALELDDSALYLCASSLLGKNTEAFFGQGTRLTVV.

This clone is a singleton in its sample. The chain combines TRBV5-1 with TRBJ2-3, with 7 bases lining up with TRBD2. The CDR3 sequence is 15 residues long. V shed 0 bases and J 4 bases; nucleotides not matched to a gene: 5. CDR1 SGHRS and CDR2 YFSETQ come from the germline V gene. The DNA of the CDR3 is TGCGCCAGCAGCTTGGGGGCGGGAGTGGCAGATACGCAGTATTTT. Protein: CASSLGAGVADTQYF. Full variable domain (remainder filled in from reference TRBV5-1 and TRBJ2-3): KAGVTQTPRYLIKTRGQQVTLSCSPISGHRSVSWYQQTPGQGLQFLFEYFSETQRNKGNFPGRFSGRQFSNSRSEMNVSTLELGDSALYLCASSLGAGVADTQYFGPGTRLTVL.

The V and J genes are TRBV19 and TRBJ1-2; 7 positions agree with TRBD1. This CDR3 is 16 amino acids long. V shed 3 bases and J 8 bases; nucleotides not matched to a gene: 15. Germline V gene data show CDR1 as LNHDA and CDR2 as SQIVND (reference sequence). The CDR3 coding sequence is TGTGCCAGTAGTATCGACGGACAGGCCCCCTTGCGGGGCTACACCTTC. Translation gives CASSIDGQAPLRGYTF.

J is TRBJ1-1 and V is TRBV18; D gene uncertain. The V and J ends lost 1 base and 1 base respectively, with 7 bases between them. The CDR3 has 14 amino acids. Germline lookup yields CDR1 KGHSH and CDR2 LQKENI. The CDR3 is CASSPQSANTEAFF. The CDR3 nucleotides are TGTGCCAGCTCACCACAATCGGCGAACACTGAAGCTTTCTTT. Supplemented by reference TRBV18 and TRBJ1-1, the full variable domain reads NAGVMQNPRHLVRRRGQEARLRCSPMKGHSHVYWYRQLPEEGLKFMVYLQKENIIDESGMPKERFSAEFPKEGPSILRIQQVVRGDSAAYFCASSPQSANTEAFFGQGTRLTVV.

The J gene is TRBJ2-7, the V gene TRBV27; tentatively, D is TRBD1 (6 bases). Trimming stripped 1 base from V and 6 bases from J, with 19 bases between. Germline V gene data show CDR1 as MNHEY and CDR2 as SMNVEV (reference sequence). The CDR3 consists of 16 residues. CDR3 DNA: TGTGCCAGCAGTTTATATCATCCGGGCAGGGGTAGCGAGCAGTACTTC. Translation: CASSLYHPGRGSEQYF.